This is a list of T cell receptor beta chains from one sample in a study of cytotoxic CD8 clonotypes in ibrutinib-treated CLL. Here immunoSEQ multiplex PCR was the method, and the copy in TCRdb shows in-frame clones only, minus some. The data hold some 130,000 clones, with 70% to 90% observed a single time. The input for sequencing was PBMCs, taken after 24 months of ibrutinib treatment. The origin of the receptors is a human donor with chronic lymphocytic leukemia. CDR3s include the opening cysteine and the closing phenylalanine or tryptophan. D genes are given only for firm matches. Where a row states a size, it is once, few, many or the class of an expanded clone; other rows omit it.

CDR3 DNA | CDR3 protein | V gene | D gene | J gene | clone size
TGTGCCAGCAGTCGAGAGACTAGCGGGCAAGAGACCCAGTACTTC | CASSRETSGQETQYF | TRBV27 | TRBD2 | TRBJ2-5 | once
TGTGCCAGCAGTGCCGGGGGGGCGTCTCGCTACGAGCAGTACTTC | CASSAGGASRYEQYF | TRBV7-2 | TRBD2 | TRBJ2-7 | .
TGTGCCAGCAGCCTTGGGTCCGTGGAGACCCAGTACTTC | CASSLGSVETQYF | TRBV11-1 | . | TRBJ2-5 | .
TGTGCCAGCAGCCTGTCCGCATCCTACGAGCAGTACTTC | CASSLSASYEQYF | TRBV7-2 | . | TRBJ2-7 | .
TGTGCCAGCCGCCAGTCCTACGAGCAGTACTTC | CASRQSYEQYF | TRBV10-3 | . | TRBJ2-7 | .
TGTGCCAGCAGCTTAGTAGACCTTACCAACTACGAGCAGTACTTC | CASSLVDLTNYEQYF | TRBV7-2 | . | TRBJ2-7 | .
TGTGCCAGCACCAGGGACAGGAACACTGAAGCTTTCTTT | CASTRDRNTEAFF | TRBV28 | TRBD1 | TRBJ1-1 | .
TGTGCCAGCAGCTCAAACCGGAGGAATGAAAAACTGTTTTTT | CASSSNRRNEKLFF | TRBV11-2 | . | TRBJ1-4 | once
TGTGCCAGCAGCGTAGACAGCGGGAGACGACGGGATGAGCAGTTCTTC | CASSVDSGRRRDEQFF | TRBV9 | TRBD2 | TRBJ2-1 | .
TGCGCCAGCAGCCAGGGACTGGGGGAACAAGAGACCCAGTACTTC | CASSQGLGEQETQYF | TRBV4-3 | . | TRBJ2-5 | .
TGTGCCAGCAGCTTTGGGCCACTCCGTGGAGGGACTGAAGCTTTCTTT | CASSFGPLRGGTEAFF | TRBV5-6 | . | TRBJ1-1 | .
TGTGCCAGCAGTTCCGGGTCAACTAATGAAAAACTGTTTTTT | CASSSGSTNEKLFF | TRBV28 | . | TRBJ1-4 | .
TGTGCCAGCAGTTGGGGACTAGCGGGAGATACAGATACGCAGTATTTT | CASSWGLAGDTDTQYF | TRBV6-5 | TRBD2 | TRBJ2-3 | .
TGCGCCAGCAGCCAAGATATAGGGACGGCTTCACCCCTCCACTTT | CASSQDIGTASPLHF | TRBV4-1 | . | TRBJ1-6 | .
TGTGCCTCTCGCCCCTCCGCGAACACTGAAGCTTTCTTT | CASRPSANTEAFF | TRBV6-1 | . | TRBJ1-1 | .
TGCGCCAGCAGCTGGAACGCTCTGTCCTACGAGCAGTACTTC | CASSWNALSYEQYF | TRBV5-1 | . | TRBJ2-7 | .
TGTGCCAGCGGTAATACAGAAAATGAAAAACTGTTTTTT | CASGNTENEKLFF | TRBV28 | . | TRBJ1-4 | .
TGCGCCAGCAGCCGAAGACCGGAGGGGGGCCCATACAATGAGCAGTTCTTC | CASSRRPEGGPYNEQFF | TRBV4-3 | . | TRBJ2-1 | .
TGTGCCAGCAGTTTGGGACAGGGGGGAGAGACCCAGTACTTC | CASSLGQGGETQYF | TRBV27 | TRBD1 | TRBJ2-5 | .
TGTGCCAGCCATTGGGGACAGTCTACCTACGAGCAGTACTTC | CASHWGQSTYEQYF | TRBV5-6 | TRBD1 | TRBJ2-7 | .
TGCGCCAGCAGCCAAGAGGCGGCTAGCGGGCGCTACGAGCAGTACTTC | CASSQEAASGRYEQYF | TRBV4-3 | TRBD2 | TRBJ2-7 | .
TGTGCCAGCTCACCCTCCGGGTGGGGACAGGGAAAACTGTTTTTT | CASSPSGWGQGKLFF | TRBV18 | TRBD1 | TRBJ1-4 | many
TGTGCCAGCAGTTCGGACTCCGAGCAGTACTTC | CASSSDSEQYF | TRBV27 | . | TRBJ2-7 | .
TGTGCCAGCAGCGGGACAGGGACTACAACTGGGGCCAACGTCCTGACTTTC | CASSGTGTTTGANVLTF | TRBV2 | TRBD1 | TRBJ2-6 | .
TGTGCCAGTAGTTCGGACAGGAACAATCAGCCCCAGCATTTT | CASSSDRNNQPQHF | TRBV19 | TRBD1 | TRBJ1-5 | .
TGTGCCAGCAGCTTGGATAACAGGTGGTTGAATGAGCAGTTCTTC | CASSLDNRWLNEQFF | TRBV5-5 | . | TRBJ2-1 | .
TGTGCCAGCAGCTTAGCGGGCAACAAAAACACCATATATTTT | CASSLAGNKNTIYF | TRBV7-2 | . | TRBJ1-3 | .
TGTGCCAGCAGTTATGCGGACACGGTAGAGTATGGCTACACCTTC | CASSYADTVEYGYTF | TRBV6-6 | . | TRBJ1-2 | .
TGTGCCAGCAGTTTAAAGGCGGGAGGGGGATCCTACGAGCAGTACTTC | CASSLKAGGGSYEQYF | TRBV27 | TRBD2 | TRBJ2-7 | .
TGTGCCAGCAGCCGCCGGGGGGGGACAGATACGCAGTATTTT | CASSRRGGTDTQYF | TRBV28 | TRBD2 | TRBJ2-3 | .
TGTGCCATCATGCGGGGGCCGGATCAGCCCCAGCATTTT | CAIMRGPDQPQHF | TRBV10-3 | . | TRBJ1-5 | .
TGTGCCATCACCAACCGACAGGGGAATGAGCAGTTCTTC | CAITNRQGNEQFF | TRBV10-3 | TRBD1 | TRBJ2-1 | .
TGTGCCAGTAGTAGGCGGGATCCGGGCACCGGGGAGCTGTTTTTT | CASSRRDPGTGELFF | TRBV19 | . | TRBJ2-2 | .
TGTGCCAGCAGTTCGGGTGCGGGCTATGGCTACACCTTC | CASSSGAGYGYTF | TRBV27 | . | TRBJ1-2 | .
TGTGCCAGCAGTTGGACAGGGGACTATGGCTACACCTTC | CASSWTGDYGYTF | TRBV2 | TRBD1 | TRBJ1-2 | .
TGCGCCAGTAAACGAGAGGGGACAGATACGCAGTATTTT | CASKREGTDTQYF | TRBV5-1 | . | TRBJ2-3 | .
TGTGCCAGCAGGGGGGTCCGAGGGAGACAGGACAGCAATCAGCCCCAGCATTTT | CASRGVRGRQDSNQPQHF | TRBV2 | . | TRBJ1-5 | once
TGTGCCAGCAGCAATTCGAGGGGACAGGGCGGTACTGGGGCCAACGTCCTGACTTTC | CASSNSRGQGGTGANVLTF | TRBV21-1 | . | TRBJ2-6 | .
TGTGCCAGCAGCACCCCATGGGCAGGGTTATCACGGAATGAGCAGTTCTTC | CASSTPWAGLSRNEQFF | TRBV11-3 | . | TRBJ2-1 | .
TGTGCCAGCAGCTTGGCGGCAGGGGGTCTCTCTGGAAACACCATATATTTT | CASSLAAGGLSGNTIYF | TRBV5-4 | TRBD1 | TRBJ1-3 | .
TGTGCCAGCAGTTCGGACAGGGGGCACGAGCAGTACTTC | CASSSDRGHEQYF | TRBV28 | TRBD1 | TRBJ2-7 | .
TGTGCCAGCAGCTTATCTCCGTACGAGCAGTACTTC | CASSLSPYEQYF | TRBV7-9 | . | TRBJ2-7 | .
TGTGCCAGCAGCTTGGTACAGGTAAACTATGGCTACACCTTC | CASSLVQVNYGYTF | TRBV5-4 | . | TRBJ1-2 | .
TGTGCCAGCAGCTCGACTAGCGGGGGGAATGAGCAGTTCTTC | CASSSTSGGNEQFF | TRBV11-2 | TRBD2 | TRBJ2-1 | few
TGTGCCAGCAGCCTGGCGGGTAACTATGGCTACACCTTC | CASSLAGNYGYTF | TRBV19 | . | TRBJ1-2 | .
TGTGCCAGCAGCTTCCGGAACAATCAGCCCCAGCATTTT | CASSFRNNQPQHF | TRBV5-8 | . | TRBJ1-5 | .
TGCAGCGTTGAGGGAGGGAGGGGTCTTACCAAAAACATTCAGTACTTC | CSVEGGRGLTKNIQYF | TRBV29-1 | TRBD2 | TRBJ2-4 | .
TGTGCCAGCAGCACCGACCTACATACCCCCCGGGGCTCTGGAAACACCATATATTTT | CASSTDLHTPRGSGNTIYF | TRBV9 | . | TRBJ1-3 | .
TGCAGCGTTGAAGTCGCGGGGGAGCAGTACTTC | CSVEVAGEQYF | TRBV29-1 | . | TRBJ2-7 | .
TGTGCCAGCGGGGGAGTCGACACTGAAGCTTTCTTT | CASGGVDTEAFF | TRBV6-6 | . | TRBJ1-1 | .
TGTGCCAGCAGCTTGGTCAAGGGCTACGAGCAGTACTTC | CASSLVKGYEQYF | TRBV7-9 | . | TRBJ2-7 | few
TGCGCCAGCAGCCCGGGGGGACTAGCGGGAGTCACAGATACGCAGTATTTT | CASSPGGLAGVTDTQYF | TRBV4-3 | TRBD2 | TRBJ2-3 | .